This T cell receptor beta chain was identified in a study of blood T cell repertoires in COVID-19. In the study overall: T cells, B-cell-depleted T cells, or PBMCs provided the cDNA or gDNA that served as material.

As processed by the authors: Amplifying reference gene primers gave estimates of nucleated cell counts. Some clones are missing from TCRdb's copy, which holds only in-frame ones; the method was immunoSEQ multiplex PCR. V and J calls and clone size come straight from that table; D and trimming were deduced from the DNA. This table holds around 150,000 clones, approximately 88% found once. Germline values: CDR1 SNHLY, CDR2 FYNNEI. The CDR3 runs to 16 residues. Trimming cost V 5 bases and J 4 bases, with 20 bases left between them. The clonotype comes from a man aged 70-80 years with acute or convalescent COVID-19. Sequencing was carried out using peripheral blood. The chain has TRBV2 and TRBJ1-1; tentatively, D is TRBD1 (6 bases). DNA for the CDR3: TGTGCCAGCAGTCCGGACTTAGACAGGCGATTCACTGAAGCTTTCTTT. This encodes CASSPDLDRRFTEAFF.